These 11 T cell receptor beta chains came from one sample sequenced in a study of T-cell reconstitution after alpha-beta-depleted transplantation in children. Unique molecular identifiers tagged the TCRbeta library. TCRdb re-called the PCR reads through MiXCR, storing one row per CDR3 protein. The data show about 370,000 distinct CDR3 sequences, just over 20% seen once. Source: PBMCs from the stem cell graft donor, taken from the stem cell graft. The receptors derive from a human donor who donated a stem cell graft to a child with acute myeloid leukemia.

The J gene is TRBJ1-2, the V gene TRBV7-8; unclear D gene. The CDR3 is 16 amino acids. V gave up 5 bases and J gave up 5 bases, with 21 bases separating them. Germline CDR1 is SGHVS and CDR2 is FQNEAQ. CDR3 in amino acids: CASSPKLAAAWYGYTF. CDR3 nucleotides: TGTGCCAGCAGCCCTAAGTTGGCAGCCGCATGGTATGGCTACACCTTC.

The CDR3 region has the DNA TGCGCCAGCAGCCGACTAGCGGCCTCCTACAATGAGCAGTTCTTC. It specifies CASSRLAASYNEQFF. The rearrangement uses TRBV4-3 and TRBJ2-1; 9 positions agree with TRBD2. V gave up 4 bases and J gave up 0 bases; unmatched junction bases: 1. CDR3 length: 15 residues. Germline CDR1 LGHNA, CDR2 YSLEER.

The table lists this clonotype with a few counts. The chain recombines TRBV27 with TRBJ2-1, with D perhaps matching TRBD1 (6 bases). V lost 6 bases and J lost 9, with 24 bases in between. The CDR3 spans 16 residues. Germline lookup yields CDR1 MNHEY and CDR2 SMNVEV (reference sequence). The CDR3 DNA reads TGTGCCAGCAGGGGGGCGACACCACCAGTAGGGAGTGAGCAGTTCTTC. It translates to CASRGATPPVGSEQFF.

Many counts were recorded for this clonotype. The V and J genes are TRBV20-1 and TRBJ1-5; TRBD1 agrees at 9 bases. The ends lost 5 bases at V and 0 bases at J; junction bases unmatched: 2. Germline CDR1 and CDR2: DFQATT and SNEGSKA (reference sequence). There are 14 residues in the CDR3. Written as DNA, the CDR3 is TGCAGTGCTGGGACAGGGTATAGCAATCAGCCCCAGCATTTT. Protein product: CSAGTGYSNQPQHF.

This chain links TRBV5-1 with TRBJ2-3; the match to TRBD2 covers 14 bases. CDR3 length equals 17 residues. Germline V gene lookup returns CDR1 SGHRS and CDR2 YFSETQ. V was pared by 4 bases and J by 4 bases, with 8 bases of the junction left unmatched. The CDR3 protein is CASSPGLAGGYPDTQYF. The CDR3 coding sequence is TGCGCCAGCAGCCCCGGACTAGCGGGAGGTTACCCAGATACGCAGTATTTT.

Comments on this clonotype: Relative to the germline gene, one junction end is altered; a read error may explain this. V gene TRBV20-1 combines with J gene TRBJ2-3, with a weak D call TRBD2 (5 bases). The germline CDR1 and CDR2 sequences are DFQATT and SNEGSKA (reference sequence). The CDR3 runs 16 residues. The CDR3 here is CCARRAWTQSTDTQYF. The CDR3 DNA reads as TGCTGTGCTAGACGCGCCTGGACTCAAAGCACAGATACGCAGTATTTT.

The chain joins TRBV30 to TRBJ2-7; 8 nucleotides line up with TRBD1. V lost 1 base and J lost 0; bases outside the gene matches: 5. The CDR3 loop spans 15 amino acids. Germline values: CDR1 GTSNPN, CDR2 SVGIG (reference sequence). The CDR3 sequence: CAWSAGTGVSYEQYF. CDR3 sequence (DNA): TGTGCCTGGAGTGCAGGGACAGGCGTCTCCTACGAGCAGTACTTC.

The chain recombines TRBV24-1 with TRBJ1-2; 7 nucleotides align to TRBD1. This CDR3 region has 13 residues. Trimming cost V 5 bases and J 5 bases; bases outside gene matches: 4. Germline CDR1 and CDR2: KGHDR and SFDVKD. CDR3 coding DNA: TGTGCCACCAGTGGTGTCAGGGGGTATGGCTACACCTTC. Translation gives CATSGVRGYGYTF.

The V gene is TRBV4-2, the J gene TRBJ2-5; D unresolved. Germline V gene lookup returns CDR1 LGHNA and CDR2 YNFKEQ. CDR3 size: 14 residues. Trimming removed 1 base at V and 1 base at J, with 7 bases between. The CDR3 coding sequence is TGTGCCAGCAGCCAAGTCGGTGTCCAAGAGACCCAGTACTTC. Its translation: CASSQVGVQETQYF.

This clonotype was detected a few times. The rearrangement joins TRBV5-1 to TRBJ2-3, with TRBD1 matching over 11 bases. With V trimmed by 5 bases and J by 5 bases, 7 bases remained unmatched. The CDR3 has 15 residues. Germline loops: CDR1 SGHRS, CDR2 YFSETQ. For the CDR3, the DNA is TGCGCCAGCAGTTCCGGGACAGGGGGTAAAGATACGCAGTATTTT. It specifies CASSSGTGGKDTQYF.

This clonotype has only a few counts. This chain connects TRBV7-2 to TRBJ2-1, with 10 nucleotides matching TRBD2. The V gene's germline CDR1 is SGHTA and CDR2 FQGNSA. CDR3 size: 16 residues. With V trimmed by 0 bases and J by 7 bases, 6 bases remained unmatched. Here the CDR3 reads CASSLARLAGANEQFF. As DNA, the CDR3 is TGTGCCAGCAGCTTAGCGCGCCTAGCGGGGGCGAATGAGCAGTTCTTC. Combining the CDR3 with reference TRBV7-2 and TRBJ2-1 gives the whole variable domain GAGVSQSPSNKVTEKGKDVELRCDPISGHTALYWYRQSLGQGLEFLIYFQGNSAPDKSGLPSDRFSAERTGGSVSTLTIQRTQQEDSAVYLCASSLARLAGANEQFFGPGTRLTVL.